Listed below are T cell receptor beta chains from one sample, sequenced in a study of CD8+CD57+ T cells in acquired aplastic anemia. TCRdb redid the calling of the reads with MiXCR, one entry per CDR3 protein. The table has more than 150,000 distinct CDR3 sequences, about 47% seen once. Sequenced input: sorted CD4+, CD8+, or CD8+CD57+ T cells (not recorded which) from PBMCs. Every receptor here comes from a human donor in good health. Both conserved end residues are part of each CDR3. The order of the fields is D gene, clone size, V gene, J gene, CDR3 DNA, CDR3 protein. A D gene is named only where the DNA matches it firmly. The size of a clone is reported for some rows only, either as once, few or many, or as a class for expanded clones.

>.|many|TRBV28|TRBJ2-7
TGTGCCAGCAGTCCCCTGACAATTTACGAGCAGTACTTC
CASSPLTIYEQYF
>TRBD2|.|TRBV11-2|TRBJ2-3
TGTGCCAGCAGCTTACGGGCCGGAGCGGGAAGGGTTTCAGATACGCAGTATTTT
CASSLRAGAGRVSDTQYF
>.|.|TRBV15|TRBJ2-7
TGTGCCACCAGCAGCTTAGGTCCACCACCCTACGAGCAGTACTTC
CATSSLGPPPYEQYF
>.|.|TRBV6-1|TRBJ2-5
TGTGCCAGCAGTCTAGGTGGGAGCGGACAGACCCAGTACTTC
CASSLGGSGQTQYF
>TRBD1|.|TRBV2|TRBJ1-4
TGTGCCAGCAATCGGGACAGCAGTAATGAAAAACTGTTTTTT
CASNRDSSNEKLFF
>.|.|TRBV11-2|TRBJ2-2
TGTGCCAGCAGCTTAGTCGGGGGCACCGGGGAGCTGTTTTTT
CASSLVGGTGELFF
>.|few|TRBV6-1|TRBJ2-2
TGTGCCAGCAGTGAACGCAGACAGAACACCGGGGAGCTGTTTTTT
CASSERRQNTGELFF
>.|.|TRBV2|TRBJ2-7
TGTGCCAGCAGTGACGGGGTGGTTCCGTCCTACGAGCAGTACTTC
CASSDGVVPSYEQYF
>.|few|TRBV7-6|TRBJ2-5
TGTGCCAGCAGCTTAAACCCGGGCGAAGAGACCCAGTACTTC
CASSLNPGEETQYF
>.|many|TRBV20-1|TRBJ1-5
TGCAGTGCTGTCACAAAGAATAGCAATCAGCCCCAGCATTTT
CSAVTKNSNQPQHF
>.|.|TRBV29-1|TRBJ1-4
TGCAGCGCCTTTGGGGAAAAACTGTTTTTT
CSAFGEKLFF
>.|many|TRBV19|TRBJ1-6
TGTGCCAGTAGTAACCAGGGTTTTAATTCACCCCTCCACTTT
CASSNQGFNSPLHF
>.|many|TRBV20-1|TRBJ2-5
TGCAGTGCTGCCGTGGGGGCTAAGACCCAGTACTTC
CSAAVGAKTQYF
>.|once|TRBV7-2|TRBJ1-4
TGTGCCAGCAGCTCCGACATATCTGAAAAACTGTTTTTT
CASSSDISEKLFF
>TRBD1|few|TRBV10-3|TRBJ1-2
TGTGCCATTCAACAGGGGGACTATGGCTACACCTTC
CAIQQGDYGYTF
>.|.|TRBV7-9|TRBJ1-1
TGTGCCAGCAGCTTAAAGGGTGGGGACACTGAAGCTTTCTTT
CASSLKGGDTEAFF
>TRBD1|few|TRBV28|TRBJ1-4
TGTGCCAGCAGTTCCGCCGGGACAGGGAGTGAAAAACTGTTTTTT
CASSSAGTGSEKLFF
>.|many|TRBV25-1|TRBJ2-7
TGTGCCAGCAGTGGGGACTTCTACGAGCAGTACTTC
CASSGDFYEQYF
>.|few|TRBV2|TRBJ2-5
TGTGCCAGCTACAGGGAAGAGACCCAGTACTTC
CASYREETQYF
>.|.|TRBV12-3/TRBV12-4|TRBJ2-7
TGTGCCAGCAGTTTCGCACCCGAGGGGGAATACGAGCAGTACTTC
CASSFAPEGEYEQYF
>.|few|TRBV15|TRBJ1-4
TGTGCCACCAGCAATCTGGGAAGTAATGAAAAACTGTTTTTT
CATSNLGSNEKLFF
>TRBD2|many|TRBV24-1|TRBJ2-3
TGTGCCACCAGTAATTCCCCAGCGGGAGGTGCAGATACGCAGTATTTT
CATSNSPAGGADTQYF
>.|many|TRBV13|TRBJ2-7
TGTGCCAGCAGCCGTAGCGCCTTGGGGGAGGACGAGCAGTACTTC
CASSRSALGEDEQYF
>.|.|TRBV7-2|TRBJ1-1
TGTGCCAGCAGCCCCCAGCGAGTGGCTTTCTTT
CASSPQRVAFF
>.|.|TRBV6-1|TRBJ1-1
TGTGCCAGCAGTGATCTGGAGGTTCCTCCCGGAACGGATGAAGCTTTCTTT
CASSDLEVPPGTDEAFF
>TRBD2|.|TRBV29-1|TRBJ2-7
TGCAGCGTTGAAGGGCGGGAGGTTGGCGAGCAGTACTTC
CSVEGREVGEQYF
>TRBD2|.|TRBV19|TRBJ2-3
TGTGCCAGCAAGTTAGCGGGGGGGGCAGATACGCAGTATTTT
CASKLAGGADTQYF
>.|.|TRBV7-9|TRBJ2-3
TGTGCCAGCAGCTTGTCGGTGACGCAGTATTTT
CASSLSVTQYF
>.|many|TRBV5-1|TRBJ2-1
TGCGCCAGCAGCCGGTTGGCGGGACACTACAATGAGCAGTTCTTC
CASSRLAGHYNEQFF
>.|.|TRBV10-2|TRBJ1-2
TGCGCCAGCAGTGAGTCGAAAAATGATGGCTACACCTTC
CASSESKNDGYTF
>TRBD2|many|TRBV20-1|TRBJ2-5
TGCAGTGCTAGTCCTTACCTAGCGGCGCAAGAGACCCAGTACTTC
CSASPYLAAQETQYF
>TRBD1|.|TRBV15|TRBJ2-7
TGTGCCAGCAGTTCCACCGGGACAGATTCCGAGCAGTACTTC
CASSSTGTDSEQYF
>TRBD1|few|TRBV10-3|TRBJ1-6
TGTGCCATCAGTGTACAGGGGGAATCACCCCTCCACTTT
CAISVQGESPLHF
>.|.|TRBV7-9|TRBJ2-3
TGTGCCAGCAGCTGGGACTCAGATACGCAGTATTTT
CASSWDSDTQYF
>TRBD2|.|TRBV2|TRBJ2-7
TGTGCCAGCAGTGGGACTCGCGGGAGAGACGAGCAGTACTTC
CASSGTRGRDEQYF
>TRBD1|many|TRBV3-1|TRBJ1-6
TGTGCCAGCAGCCAGGCAGGGGGAGGAGGTAATTCACCCCTCCACTTT
CASSQAGGGGNSPLHF
>.|.|TRBV24-1|TRBJ1-2
TGTGCCCTCCCGGGCGGGGGTCACTATGGCTACACCTTC
CALPGGGHYGYTF
>.|few|TRBV6-5|TRBJ2-1
TGTGCCAGCAGTTACGGTCTAGTGGGCTACAATGAGCAGTTCTTC
CASSYGLVGYNEQFF
>.|.|TRBV12-3/TRBV12-4|TRBJ1-1
TGTGCCAGCAGCCTCGACAGAAGGTACACTGAAGCTTTCTTT
CASSLDRRYTEAFF
>TRBD2|.|TRBV7-6|TRBJ2-5
TGTGCCAGCAGCAATAGCGGGAGGATGGCAGAGACCCAGTACTTC
CASSNSGRMAETQYF
>TRBD2|many|TRBV4-2|TRBJ2-3
TGTGCCAGCAGCAAGCAGGGAGCGGGGGCAGATACGCAGTATTTT
CASSKQGAGADTQYF
>.|.|TRBV11-2|TRBJ2-7
TGTGCCAGCAGCTTGGGCCTCGACAGGCTGAGACGCTACGAGCAGTACTTC
CASSLGLDRLRRYEQYF
>.|many|TRBV19|TRBJ2-3
TGTGCCAGTAGTATTTGGCCGGAAAGCACAGATACGCAGTATTTT
CASSIWPESTDTQYF
>.|.|TRBV2|TRBJ2-2
TGTGCCAGCAGTGAAAATCGGGTCACCGGGGAGCTGTTTTTT
CASSENRVTGELFF
>TRBD2|.|TRBV25-1|TRBJ2-1
TGTGCCAGCAGAACTAGCGGGACAGTAAACAATGAGCAGTTCTTC
CASRTSGTVNNEQFF
>.|few|TRBV6-5|TRBJ1-5
TGTGCCAGCAGTTACTCGGCAGGGTATCAGCCCCAGCATTTT
CASSYSAGYQPQHF
>.|few|TRBV24-1|TRBJ2-1
TGTGCCACCAGTGACCCTCAGGGGTATGAGCAGTTCTTC
CATSDPQGYEQFF
>TRBD1|few|TRBV18|TRBJ2-7
TGTGCCAGCTCACCCGGGACAGGGGGAGCATTTGAGCAGTACTTC
CASSPGTGGAFEQYF
>TRBD2|many|TRBV5-1|TRBJ2-1
TGCGCCAGCAGTTTCATAGCGGGTCTTTACAATGAGCAGTTCTTC
CASSFIAGLYNEQFF
>TRBD2|many|TRBV20-1|TRBJ2-7
TGCAGTGCTAGAGGGCTAGCGGGAGTTGGGGAGCAGTACTTC
CSARGLAGVGEQYF
>TRBD1|.|TRBV7-2|TRBJ2-5
TGTGCCAGCAGGAGGGGGCTTGCAGAGACCCAGTACTTC
CASRRGLAETQYF
>.|few|TRBV10-3|TRBJ2-3
TGTGCCATCAGTGAGTACGAAGGAGACGGGAGCACAGATACGCAGTATTTT
CAISEYEGDGSTDTQYF
>.|.|TRBV19|TRBJ2-5
TGTGCCAGTAGTATAAAAGTGGCTATCGGGACCCAGTACTTC
CASSIKVAIGTQYF
>TRBD1|.|TRBV2|TRBJ2-7
TGTGCCAGCAGCGGGCAGGGGGCCCACGAGCAGTACTTC
CASSGQGAHEQYF
>.|once|TRBV11-1|TRBJ2-5
TGTGCCAGCAGCCTGCTGATGGGGGGAAACGCTGGAGAGACCCAGTACTTC
CASSLLMGGNAGETQYF
>TRBD1|.|TRBV2|TRBJ1-1
TGTGCCAGCAGCCTGACAGGGAAGAACACTGAAGCTTTCTTT
CASSLTGKNTEAFF
>.|few|TRBV30|TRBJ1-5
TGTGCCTGGAGTAGTGGGGGGGGCCAAAGCAATCAGCCCCAGCATTTT
CAWSSGGGQSNQPQHF
>.|.|TRBV4-2|TRBJ1-3
TGTGCCAGCAGCCAAAGGGGTGAAGCTGGAAACACCATATATTTT
CASSQRGEAGNTIYF
>TRBD2|many|TRBV15|TRBJ2-1
TGTGCCACCAGCAAGAGGACTAGCGGGAGCTACAATGAGCAGTTCTTC
CATSKRTSGSYNEQFF
>TRBD1|.|TRBV2|TRBJ2-7
TGTGCCAGTAGTGCCACAGGGACAGCCTACGAGCAGTACTTC
CASSATGTAYEQYF